The next 9 T cell receptor beta chains were all read from a single sample in a study of OX40 agonist ivuxolimab in advanced cancers. Using immunoSEQ multiplex PCR, the repertoire was profiled, and TCRdb retains in-frame clones only, with some absent. Among fewer than 65,000 clones listed, around 89% were seen once. The sample was CD4+ or CD8+ T cells sorted from blood, taken in a trial of the OX40 agonist ivuxolimab. The source is an adult with an advanced solid tumor such as melanoma, head and neck, liver or kidney cancer.

The genes are TRBV2 and TRBJ1-1; no firm D call. The CDR3 length is 13 residues. Germline V gene lookup returns CDR1 SNHLY and CDR2 FYNNEI. Deletions cut 3 bases from V and 7 bases from J, with 12 bases between. CDR3 protein: CASSDSGDDEAFF. CDR3 coding DNA: TGTGCCAGCAGTGATTCGGGCGACGATGAAGCTTTCTTT.

The chain uses TRBV7-3 and TRBJ2-2; TRBD1 or TRBD2 may be the D gene (6 bases each). The CDR3 extends over 16 amino acids. CDR1 and CDR2 (germline): SGHTA, FQGTGA. Trimming pared 5 bases from V and 1 base from J, leaving 14 bases between. DNA for the CDR3: TGTGCCAGCAGCGAACAGGGCGGGAAGAACACCGGGGAGCTGTTTTTT. Encoded protein: CASSEQGGKNTGELFF.

The chain combines TRBV13 with TRBJ1-1, with a tentative D call TRBD1 (6 bases). The V gene's germline CDR1 is PRHDT and CDR2 FYEKMQ (reference sequence). V was cut by 8 bases and J by 0 bases, with 10 bases left in between. The CDR3 consists of 13 residues. The CDR3 loop reads CASLGGLNTEAFF. In DNA form, the CDR3 reads TGTGCCAGCCTCGGGGGGCTGAACACTGAAGCTTTCTTT.

CDR3 region: CASRGGGTGELFF. CDR3 nucleotide sequence: TGCGCCAGCAGAGGGGGCGGCACCGGGGAGCTGTTTTTT. The V and J genes are TRBV5-1 and TRBJ2-2; 7 bases line up with TRBD1. Germline V lookup: CDR1 SGHRS, CDR2 YFSETQ. The CDR3 spans 13 residues. Losses at the gene ends were 5 bases for V and 4 bases for J; bases not matched to a gene: 2.

The V call is TRBV29-1, the J call TRBJ1-1; TRBD1 agrees at 9 bases. The CDR3 is made up of 16 amino acids. Germline CDR1 SQVTM, CDR2 ANQGSEA. V shed 4 bases, J shed 0 bases, and the junction held 9 bases outside the gene matches. The CDR3 DNA is TGCAGCGTTGGGAAACCGGACAGGGGCATGAACACTGAAGCTTTCTTT. It codes for CSVGKPDRGMNTEAFF.

This chain connects TRBV28 to TRBJ2-7, with D maybe TRBD1 (5 bases). The CDR3 length is 13 residues. CDR1 is MDHEN and CDR2 is SYDVKM in the germline V gene. Trimming took off 5 bases at V and 4 bases at J, with 12 bases between the two ends. Written as DNA, the CDR3 is TGTGCCAGCAGTACAGGCCCAATATACGAGCAGTACTTC. This translates into CASSTGPIYEQYF.

The J gene is TRBJ2-2, the V gene TRBV4-1, with a weak D call TRBD2 (7 bases). V gave up 2 bases and J gave up 1 base, with 14 bases separating them. This CDR3 spans 17 amino acids. Germline lookup yields CDR1 MGHRA and CDR2 YSYEKL. CDR3: CASSQSRGARNTGELFF. In DNA, the CDR3 is TGCGCCAGCAGCCAATCCCGGGGGGCGCGGAACACCGGGGAGCTGTTTTTT.

The chain uses TRBV5-4 and TRBJ2-3, with 7 bases fitting TRBD2. CDR3 length: 16 amino acids. V was pared by 4 bases and J by 6 bases, with 14 bases of the junction left unmatched. Germline loops: CDR1 SGHNT, CDR2 YYREEE (reference sequence). The CDR3: CASSPGGQTPADTQYF. Written as DNA, the CDR3 is TGTGCCAGCAGCCCGGGAGGCCAAACCCCAGCGGATACGCAGTATTTT.

The chain couples TRBV5-8 to TRBJ2-7; the D gene is possibly TRBD2 (7 bases). CDR1 is SGHTS and CDR2 is YDEGEE in the germline V gene. The germline V and J ends were trimmed by 1 base and 0 bases, with 14 bases remaining between them. The CDR3 runs 16 residues. As DNA, the CDR3 is TGTGCCAGCAGCTTGCCGCGGGGGCGGAGCTCCTACGAGCAGTACTTC. Amino acids: CASSLPRGRSSYEQYF.